This T cell receptor (beta chain) is from a study of cytomegalovirus exposure and HLA in healthy donors. Study context: A prior study identified 117 million unique TCR beta sequences from about 179 million T cells.

60 Vbeta and 13 Jbeta primers were used in PCR. TCRdb's copy holds only in-frame clones and misses some; the assay was immunoSEQ multiplex PCR. The data hold about 100,000 clones, with roughly 72% observed a single time. Germline V CDR1 and CDR2: MDHEN, SYDVKM. The CDR3 contains 17 residues. V lost 5 bases and J lost 1, with 20 bases in between. The chain has TRBV28 and TRBJ1-2; D gene ambiguous. The source of this sequence is a man aged 30-40 years in good health and CMV-seronegative. Sequenced sample: PBMCs. The CDR3 is CASSPPSGSPLNYGYTF. The DNA of the CDR3 is TGTGCCAGCAGTCCCCCCTCGGGTTCTCCCCTTAACTATGGCTACACCTTC.